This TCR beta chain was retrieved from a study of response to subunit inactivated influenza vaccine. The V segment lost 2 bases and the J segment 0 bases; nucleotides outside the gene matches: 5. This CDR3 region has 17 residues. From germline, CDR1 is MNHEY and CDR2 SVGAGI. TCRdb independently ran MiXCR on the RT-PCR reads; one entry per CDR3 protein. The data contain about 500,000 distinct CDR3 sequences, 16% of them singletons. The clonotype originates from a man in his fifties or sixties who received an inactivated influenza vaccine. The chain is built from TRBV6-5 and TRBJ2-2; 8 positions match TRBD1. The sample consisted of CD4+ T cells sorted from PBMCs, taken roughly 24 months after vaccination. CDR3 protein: CASSYPTGQANTGELFF. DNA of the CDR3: TGTGCCAGCAGTTACCCCACGGGACAGGCGAACACCGGGGAGCTGTTTTTT.